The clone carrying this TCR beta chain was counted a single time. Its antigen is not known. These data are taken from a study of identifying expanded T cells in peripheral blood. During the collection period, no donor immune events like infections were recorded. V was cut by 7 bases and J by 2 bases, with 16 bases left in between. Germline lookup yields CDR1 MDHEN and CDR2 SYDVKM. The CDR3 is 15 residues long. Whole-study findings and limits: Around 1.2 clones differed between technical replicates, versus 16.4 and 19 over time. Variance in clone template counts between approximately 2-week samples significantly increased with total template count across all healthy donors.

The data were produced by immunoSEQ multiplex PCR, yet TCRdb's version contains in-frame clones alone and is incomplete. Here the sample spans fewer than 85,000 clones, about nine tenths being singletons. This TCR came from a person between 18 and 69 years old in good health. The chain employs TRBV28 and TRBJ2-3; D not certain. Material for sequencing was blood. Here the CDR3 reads CASNTYNLPTDTQYF. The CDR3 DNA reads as TGTGCCAGCAACACGTACAATCTCCCCACAGATACGCAGTATTTT. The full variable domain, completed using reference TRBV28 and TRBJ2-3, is DVKVTQSSRYLVKRTGEKVFLECVQDMDHENMFWYRQDPGLGLRLIYFSYDVKMKEKGDIPEGYSVSREKKERFSLILESASTNQTSMYLCASNTYNLPTDTQYFGPGTRLTVL.